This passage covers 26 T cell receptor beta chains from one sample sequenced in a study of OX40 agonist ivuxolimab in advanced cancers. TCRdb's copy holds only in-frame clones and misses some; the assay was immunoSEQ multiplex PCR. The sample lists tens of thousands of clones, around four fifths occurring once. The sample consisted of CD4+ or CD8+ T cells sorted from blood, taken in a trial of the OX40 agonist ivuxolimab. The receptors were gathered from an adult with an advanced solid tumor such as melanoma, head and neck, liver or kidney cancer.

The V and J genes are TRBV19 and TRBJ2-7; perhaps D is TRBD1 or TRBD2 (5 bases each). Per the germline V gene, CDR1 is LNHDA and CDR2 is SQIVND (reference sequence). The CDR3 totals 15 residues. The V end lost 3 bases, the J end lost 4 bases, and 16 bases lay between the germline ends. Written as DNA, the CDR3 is TGTGCCAGTAGTATTTTCAGGGACCCAGGGTACGAGCAGTACTTC. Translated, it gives CASSIFRDPGYEQYF.

The CDR3 sequence is CASSLGKSYEQYF. The CDR3 DNA follows: TGTGCCAGCTCCCTAGGGAAATCCTACGAGCAGTACTTC. The chain uses TRBV18 and TRBJ2-7, with D unresolved. V shed 6 bases and J shed 1 base, with 10 bases lying between them. CDR3 length: 13 residues. CDR1 KGHSH and CDR2 LQKENI come from the germline V gene.

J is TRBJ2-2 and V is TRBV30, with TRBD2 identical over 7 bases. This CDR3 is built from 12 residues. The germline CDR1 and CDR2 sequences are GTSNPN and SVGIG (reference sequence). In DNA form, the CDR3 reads TGTGGCCGGGGGGTCCACACCGGGGAGCTGTTTTTT. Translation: CGRGVHTGELFF.

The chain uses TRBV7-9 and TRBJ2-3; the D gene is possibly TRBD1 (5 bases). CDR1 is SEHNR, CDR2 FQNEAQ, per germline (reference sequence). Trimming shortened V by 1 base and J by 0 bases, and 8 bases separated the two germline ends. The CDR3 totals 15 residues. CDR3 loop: CASSLVRTSTDTQYF. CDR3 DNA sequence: TGTGCCAGCAGCTTAGTTCGGACAAGCACAGATACGCAGTATTTT.

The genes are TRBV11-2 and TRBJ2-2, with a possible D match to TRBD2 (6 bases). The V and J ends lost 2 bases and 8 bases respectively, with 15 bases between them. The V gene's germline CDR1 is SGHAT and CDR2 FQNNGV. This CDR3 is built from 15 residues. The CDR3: CASSLRGGMTGELFF. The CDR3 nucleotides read TGTGCCAGCAGCTTACGCGGCGGGATGACGGGGGAGCTGTTTTTT.

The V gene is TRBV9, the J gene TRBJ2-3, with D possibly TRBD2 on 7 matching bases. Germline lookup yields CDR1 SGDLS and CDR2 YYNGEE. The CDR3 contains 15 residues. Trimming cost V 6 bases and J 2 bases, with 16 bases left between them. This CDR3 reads CASTGRGRLTDTQYF. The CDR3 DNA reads TGTGCCAGCACTGGGAGGGGGAGGCTCACAGATACGCAGTATTTT.

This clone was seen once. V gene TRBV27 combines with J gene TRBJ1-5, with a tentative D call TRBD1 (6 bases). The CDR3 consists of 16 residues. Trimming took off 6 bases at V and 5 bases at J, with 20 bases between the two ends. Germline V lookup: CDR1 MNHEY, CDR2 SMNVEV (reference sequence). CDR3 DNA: TGTGCCAGCAGCCCCGCCCCAGGGGCGGGAGATCAGCCCCAGCATTTT. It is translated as CASSPAPGAGDQPQHF.

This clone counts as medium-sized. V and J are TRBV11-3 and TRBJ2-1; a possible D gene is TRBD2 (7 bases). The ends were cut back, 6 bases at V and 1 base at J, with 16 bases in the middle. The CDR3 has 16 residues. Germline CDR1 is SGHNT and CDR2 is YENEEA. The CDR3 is CASSLGGPPSYNEQFF. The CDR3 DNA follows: TGTGCCAGCAGTTTGGGGGGGCCGCCTTCCTACAATGAGCAGTTCTTC.

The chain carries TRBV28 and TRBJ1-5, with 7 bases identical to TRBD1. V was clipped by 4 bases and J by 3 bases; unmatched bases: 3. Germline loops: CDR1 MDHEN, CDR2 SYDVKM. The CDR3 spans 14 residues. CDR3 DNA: TGTGCCAGCAGTTCCGGACAGGTCAATCAGCCCCAGCATTTT. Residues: CASSSGQVNQPQHF.

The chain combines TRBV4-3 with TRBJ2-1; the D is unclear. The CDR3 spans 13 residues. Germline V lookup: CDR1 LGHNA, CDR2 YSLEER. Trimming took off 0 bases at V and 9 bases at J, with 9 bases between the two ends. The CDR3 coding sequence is TGCGCCAGCAGCCAAGATTTGTGGAGTGAGCAGTTCTTC. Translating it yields CASSQDLWSEQFF.

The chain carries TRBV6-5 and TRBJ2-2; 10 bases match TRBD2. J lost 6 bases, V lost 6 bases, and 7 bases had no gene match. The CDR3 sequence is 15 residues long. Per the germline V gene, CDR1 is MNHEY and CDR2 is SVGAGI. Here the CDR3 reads CASRLLAGRAGELFF. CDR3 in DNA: TGTGCCAGCAGGCTACTAGCGGGAAGGGCCGGGGAGCTGTTTTTT.

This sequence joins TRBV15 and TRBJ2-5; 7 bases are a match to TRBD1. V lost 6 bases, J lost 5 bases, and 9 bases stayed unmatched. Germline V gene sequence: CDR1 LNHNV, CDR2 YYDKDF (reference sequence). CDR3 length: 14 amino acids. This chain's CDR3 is CATRSGTVRETQYF. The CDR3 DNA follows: TGTGCCACCAGGTCCGGGACAGTCAGGGAGACCCAGTACTTC.

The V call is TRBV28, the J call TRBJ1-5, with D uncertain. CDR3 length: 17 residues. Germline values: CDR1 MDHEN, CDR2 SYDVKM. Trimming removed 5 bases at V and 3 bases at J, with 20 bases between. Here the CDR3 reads CASSTYRLNRDNQPQHF. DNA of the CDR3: TGTGCCAGCAGTACATACCGCCTTAACAGAGACAATCAGCCCCAGCATTTT.

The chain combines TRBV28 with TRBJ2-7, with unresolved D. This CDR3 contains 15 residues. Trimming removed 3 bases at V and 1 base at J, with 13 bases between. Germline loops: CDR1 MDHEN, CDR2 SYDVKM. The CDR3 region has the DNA TGTGCCAGCAGTTTGCTTTCGGGCCTATCCTACGAGCAGTACTTC. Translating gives CASSLLSGLSYEQYF. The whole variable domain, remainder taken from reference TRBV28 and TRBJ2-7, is DVKVTQSSRYLVKRTGEKVFLECVQDMDHENMFWYRQDPGLGLRLIYFSYDVKMKEKGDIPEGYSVSREKKERFSLILESASTNQTSMYLCASSLLSGLSYEQYFGPGTRLTVT.

In DNA, the CDR3 is TGTGCCAGCAGCCCCACCGCCCTCACTGAAGCTTTCTTT. It encodes CASSPTALTEAFF. V gene TRBV9 combines with J gene TRBJ1-1; no definite D call. The CDR3 consists of 13 residues. Germline CDR1 reads SGDLS; CDR2 reads YYNGEE. Trimming pared 4 bases from V and 4 bases from J, leaving 11 bases between.

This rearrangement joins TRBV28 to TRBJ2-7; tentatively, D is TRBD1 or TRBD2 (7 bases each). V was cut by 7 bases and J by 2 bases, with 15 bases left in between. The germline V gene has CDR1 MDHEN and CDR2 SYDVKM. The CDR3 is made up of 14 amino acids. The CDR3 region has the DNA TGTGCCAGCACCCAGGGGGGGGGCCCCTACGAGCAGTACTTC. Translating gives CASTQGGGPYEQYF.

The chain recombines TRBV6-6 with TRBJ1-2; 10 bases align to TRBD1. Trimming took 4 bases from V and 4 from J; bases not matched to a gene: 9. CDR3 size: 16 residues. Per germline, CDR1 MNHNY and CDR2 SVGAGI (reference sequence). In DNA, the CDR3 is TGTGCCAGCAGTTCCCTGACAGGGGGCAGGGTCTATGGCTACACCTTC. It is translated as CASSSLTGGRVYGYTF.

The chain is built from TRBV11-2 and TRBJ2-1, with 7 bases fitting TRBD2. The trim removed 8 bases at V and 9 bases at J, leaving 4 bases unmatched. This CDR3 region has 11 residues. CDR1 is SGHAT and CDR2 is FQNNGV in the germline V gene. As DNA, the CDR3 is TGTGCCAGCGGGAGGGCCGTTGAGCAGTTCTTC. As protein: CASGRAVEQFF.

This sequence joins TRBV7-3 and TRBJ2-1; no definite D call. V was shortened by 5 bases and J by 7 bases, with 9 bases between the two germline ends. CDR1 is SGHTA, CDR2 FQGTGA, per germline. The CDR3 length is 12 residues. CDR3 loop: CASSLDRNEQFF. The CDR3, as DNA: TGTGCCAGCAGCCTCGACCGGAATGAGCAGTTCTTC. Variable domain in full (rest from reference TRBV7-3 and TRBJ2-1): GAGVSQTPSNKVTEKGKYVELRCDPISGHTALYWYRQSLGQGPEFLIYFQGTGAADDSGLPNDRFFAVRPEGSVSTLKIQRTERGDSAVYLCASSLDRNEQFFGPGTRLTVL.

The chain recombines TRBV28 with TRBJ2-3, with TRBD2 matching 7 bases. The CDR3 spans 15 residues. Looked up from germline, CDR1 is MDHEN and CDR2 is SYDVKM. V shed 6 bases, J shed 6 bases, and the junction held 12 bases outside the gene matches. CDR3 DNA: TGTGCCAGCAGCTCGTCGGGGGGAGTAGCGGATACGCAGTATTTT. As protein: CASSSSGGVADTQYF.

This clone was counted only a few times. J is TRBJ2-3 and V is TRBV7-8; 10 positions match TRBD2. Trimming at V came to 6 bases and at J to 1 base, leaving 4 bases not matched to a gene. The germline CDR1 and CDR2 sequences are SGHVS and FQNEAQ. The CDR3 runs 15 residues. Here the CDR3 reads CASSFGTSGTDTQYF. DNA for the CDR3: TGTGCCAGCAGTTTCGGGACTAGCGGCACAGATACGCAGTATTTT.

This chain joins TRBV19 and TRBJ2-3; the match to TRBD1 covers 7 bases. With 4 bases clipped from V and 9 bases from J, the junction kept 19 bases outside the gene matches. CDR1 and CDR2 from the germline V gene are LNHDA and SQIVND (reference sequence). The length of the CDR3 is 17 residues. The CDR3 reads CASSKGNRGAQTPTQYF. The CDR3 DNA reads TGTGCCAGTAGTAAGGGAAACAGGGGCGCTCAAACGCCCACGCAGTATTTT. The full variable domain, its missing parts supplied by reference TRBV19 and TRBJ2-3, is DGGITQSPKYLFRKEGQNVTLSCEQNLNHDAMYWYRQDPGQGLRLIYYSQIVNDFQKGDIAEGYSVSREKKESFPLTVTSAQKNPTAFYLCASSKGNRGAQTPTQYFGPGTRLTVL.

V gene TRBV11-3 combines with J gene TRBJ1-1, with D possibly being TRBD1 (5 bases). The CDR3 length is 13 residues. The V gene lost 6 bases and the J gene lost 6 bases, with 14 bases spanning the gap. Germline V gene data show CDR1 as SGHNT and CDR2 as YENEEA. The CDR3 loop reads CASSLRSGPEAFF. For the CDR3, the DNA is TGTGCCAGCAGTCTAAGATCGGGACCTGAAGCTTTCTTT.

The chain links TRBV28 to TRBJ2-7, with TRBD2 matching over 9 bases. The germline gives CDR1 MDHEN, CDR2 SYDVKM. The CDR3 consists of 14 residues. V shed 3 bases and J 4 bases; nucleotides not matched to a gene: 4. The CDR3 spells CASSFSSGRYEQYF. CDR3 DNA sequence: TGTGCCAGCAGTTTCTCCAGCGGGAGGTACGAGCAGTACTTC.

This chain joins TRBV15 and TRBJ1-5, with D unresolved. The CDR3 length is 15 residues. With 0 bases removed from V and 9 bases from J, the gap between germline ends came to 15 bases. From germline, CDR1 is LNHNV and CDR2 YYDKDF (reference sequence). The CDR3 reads CATSRDEAALRPQHF. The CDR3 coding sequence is TGTGCCACCAGCAGAGATGAGGCAGCCCTCCGGCCCCAGCATTTT. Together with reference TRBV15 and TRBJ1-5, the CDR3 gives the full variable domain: DAMVIQNPRYQVTQFGKPVTLSCSQTLNHNVMYWYQQKSSQAPKLLFHYYDKDFNNEADTPDNFQSRRPNTSFCFLDIRSPGLGDTAMYLCATSRDEAALRPQHFGDGTRLSIL.

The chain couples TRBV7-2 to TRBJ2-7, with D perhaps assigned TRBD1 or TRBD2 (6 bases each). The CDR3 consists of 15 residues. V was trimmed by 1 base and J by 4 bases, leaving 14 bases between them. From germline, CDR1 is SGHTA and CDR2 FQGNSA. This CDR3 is CASSLEGGRAYEQYF. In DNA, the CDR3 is TGTGCCAGCAGCTTAGAGGGGGGCAGGGCTTACGAGCAGTACTTC.